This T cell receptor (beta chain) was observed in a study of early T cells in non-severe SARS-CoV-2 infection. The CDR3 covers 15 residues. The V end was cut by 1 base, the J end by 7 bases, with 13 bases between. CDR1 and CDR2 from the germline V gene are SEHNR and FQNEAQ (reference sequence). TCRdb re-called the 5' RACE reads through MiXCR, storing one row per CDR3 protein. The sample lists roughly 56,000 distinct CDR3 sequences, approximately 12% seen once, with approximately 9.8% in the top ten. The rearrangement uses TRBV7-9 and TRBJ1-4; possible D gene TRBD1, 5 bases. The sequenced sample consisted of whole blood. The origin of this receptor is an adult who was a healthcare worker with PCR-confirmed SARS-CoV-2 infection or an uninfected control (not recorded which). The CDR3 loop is CASSLVTPGGEKLFF. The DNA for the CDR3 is TGTGCCAGCAGCTTAGTTACACCCGGGGGTGAAAAACTGTTTTTT.